Sequencing of this T cell receptor (beta chain) was carried out in a study of T-cell memory formation after mild COVID-19. Notes on the study in general: Some clones that responded were present in memory (sampled pre-infection), which suggests cross-reactive memory joined. CD8+ contracting clones occupied EMRA, while CD4+ ones occupied mainly CM and EM. Later expanders leaned CD4+, whereas clones that contracted between day 15 and 85 were balanced CD4/CD8.

Germline V gene data show CDR1 as SEHNR and CDR2 as FQNEAQ (reference sequence). The CDR3 covers 16 residues. V lost 5 bases to trimming and J lost 4 bases, with 17 bases between them. This clonotype has only a few counts. Its antigen is still unknown. One entry per CDR3 protein results from TCRdb running MiXCR on the 5' RACE reads. The sample shows under 300,000 distinct CDR3 sequences, around a tenth of them seen only once. This TCR derives from a man aged 18 to 30 who had mild COVID-19 (a few samples of this study predate the infection). Cell type and time point are not known. The sample was PBMCs or a T cell subset sorted from them (not recorded which). The chain employs TRBV7-9 and TRBJ1-4; D is perhaps TRBD1 (5 bases). CDR3 residues: CASSMAKGSFNEKLFF. Here the CDR3 DNA reads TGTGCCAGCAGCATGGCCAAGGGGTCCTTTAATGAAAAACTGTTTTTT.